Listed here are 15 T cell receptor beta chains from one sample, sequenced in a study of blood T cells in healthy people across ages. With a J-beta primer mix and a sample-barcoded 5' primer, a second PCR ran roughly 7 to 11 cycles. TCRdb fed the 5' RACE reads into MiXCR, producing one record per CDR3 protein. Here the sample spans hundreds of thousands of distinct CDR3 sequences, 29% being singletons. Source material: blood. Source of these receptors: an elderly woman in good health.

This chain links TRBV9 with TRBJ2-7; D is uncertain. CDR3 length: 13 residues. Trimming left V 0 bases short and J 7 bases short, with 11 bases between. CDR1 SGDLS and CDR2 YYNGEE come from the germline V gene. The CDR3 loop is CASSVGPGAEQYF. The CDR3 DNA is TGTGCCAGCAGCGTAGGTCCGGGCGCGGAGCAGTACTTC.

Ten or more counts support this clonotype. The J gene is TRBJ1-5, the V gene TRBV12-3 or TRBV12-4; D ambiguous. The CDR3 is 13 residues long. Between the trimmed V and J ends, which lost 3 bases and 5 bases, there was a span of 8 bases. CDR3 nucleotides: TGTGCCAGCAGTTTTGATCGGTATCAGCCCCAGCATTTT. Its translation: CASSFDRYQPQHF.

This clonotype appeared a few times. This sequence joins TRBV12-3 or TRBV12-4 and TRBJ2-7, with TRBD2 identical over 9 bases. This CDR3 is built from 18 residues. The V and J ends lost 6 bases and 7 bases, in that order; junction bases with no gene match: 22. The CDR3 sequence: CASRTRAGGRVQYNEQYF. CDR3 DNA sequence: TGTGCCAGCAGAACCCGAGCGGGGGGAAGGGTCCAATACAATGAGCAGTACTTC.

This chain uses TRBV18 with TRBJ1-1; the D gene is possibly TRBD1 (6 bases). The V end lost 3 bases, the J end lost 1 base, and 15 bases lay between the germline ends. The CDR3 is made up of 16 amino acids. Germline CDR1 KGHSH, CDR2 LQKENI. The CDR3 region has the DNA TGTGCCAGCTCACCGTTGGTGCAGGGGACGAACACTGAAGCTTTCTTT. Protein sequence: CASSPLVQGTNTEAFF. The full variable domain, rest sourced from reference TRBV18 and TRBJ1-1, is NAGVMQNPRHLVRRRGQEARLRCSPMKGHSHVYWYRQLPEEGLKFMVYLQKENIIDESGMPKERFSAEFPKEGPSILRIQQVVRGDSAAYFCASSPLVQGTNTEAFFGQGTRLTVV.

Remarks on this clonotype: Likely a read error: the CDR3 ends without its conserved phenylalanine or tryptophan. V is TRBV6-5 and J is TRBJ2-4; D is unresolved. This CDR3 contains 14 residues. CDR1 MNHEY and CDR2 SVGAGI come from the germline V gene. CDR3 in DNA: TGTGACAGCAGCTCCCAGGCTCTCAAAAACATTCAGTACTCC. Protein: CDSSSQALKNIQYS.

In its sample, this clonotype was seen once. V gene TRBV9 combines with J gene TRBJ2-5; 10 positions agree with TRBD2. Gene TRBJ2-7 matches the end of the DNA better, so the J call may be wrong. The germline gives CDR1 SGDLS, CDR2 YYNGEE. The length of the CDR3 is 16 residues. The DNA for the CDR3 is TGTGCCAGCAGCGTAGGAAGCGGGAGGGCCGCCCACGAGCAGTACTTC. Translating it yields CASSVGSGRAAHEQYF.

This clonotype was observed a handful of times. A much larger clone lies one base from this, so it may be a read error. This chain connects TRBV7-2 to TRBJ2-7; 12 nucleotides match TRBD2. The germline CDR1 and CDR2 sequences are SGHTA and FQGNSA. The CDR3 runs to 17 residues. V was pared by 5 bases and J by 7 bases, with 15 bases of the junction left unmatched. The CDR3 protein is CASSAPGLAGGSNEQYF. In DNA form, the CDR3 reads TGTGCCAGCAGCGCTCCGGGACTAGCGGGCGGTTCCAATGAGCAGTACTTC.

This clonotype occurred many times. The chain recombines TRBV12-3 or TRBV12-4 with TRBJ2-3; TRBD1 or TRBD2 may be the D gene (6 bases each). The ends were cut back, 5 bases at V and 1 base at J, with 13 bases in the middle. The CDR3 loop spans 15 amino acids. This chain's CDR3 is CASSLRGPRTDTQYF. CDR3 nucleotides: TGTGCCAGCAGTCTTCGGGGGCCTCGCACAGATACGCAGTATTTT.

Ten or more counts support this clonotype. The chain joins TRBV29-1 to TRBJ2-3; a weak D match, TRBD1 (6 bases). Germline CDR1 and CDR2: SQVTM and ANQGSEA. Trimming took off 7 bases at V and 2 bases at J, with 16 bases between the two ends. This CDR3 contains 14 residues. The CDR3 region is CSGAVRTATDTQYF. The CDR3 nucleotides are TGCAGCGGGGCGGTACGGACAGCCACAGATACGCAGTATTTT.

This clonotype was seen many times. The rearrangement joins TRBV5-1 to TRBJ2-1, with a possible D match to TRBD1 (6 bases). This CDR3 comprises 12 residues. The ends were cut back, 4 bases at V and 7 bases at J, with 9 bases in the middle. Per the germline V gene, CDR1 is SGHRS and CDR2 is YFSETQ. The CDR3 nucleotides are TGCGCCAGCAGCCAACAGGGAAATGAGCAGTTCTTC. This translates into CASSQQGNEQFF.

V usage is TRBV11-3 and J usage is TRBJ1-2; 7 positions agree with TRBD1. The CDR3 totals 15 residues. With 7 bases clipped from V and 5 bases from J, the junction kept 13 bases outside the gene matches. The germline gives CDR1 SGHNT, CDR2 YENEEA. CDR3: CASTLGVGGEYGYTF. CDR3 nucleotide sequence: TGTGCCAGCACCTTGGGAGTAGGGGGCGAGTATGGCTACACCTTC.

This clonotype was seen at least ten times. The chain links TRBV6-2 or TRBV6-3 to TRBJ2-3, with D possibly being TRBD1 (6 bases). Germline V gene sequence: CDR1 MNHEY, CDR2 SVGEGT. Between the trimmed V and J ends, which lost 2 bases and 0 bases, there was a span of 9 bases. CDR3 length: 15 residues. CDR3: CASSYDRSSTDTQYF. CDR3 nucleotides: TGTGCCAGCAGTTACGACAGGTCCAGCACAGATACGCAGTATTTT.

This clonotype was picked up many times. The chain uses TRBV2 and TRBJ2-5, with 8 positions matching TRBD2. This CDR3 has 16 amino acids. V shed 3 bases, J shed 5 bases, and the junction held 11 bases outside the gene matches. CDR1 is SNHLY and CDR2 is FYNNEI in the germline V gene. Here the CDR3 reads CASSDGPGLVGETQYF. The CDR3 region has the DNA TGTGCCAGCAGTGACGGACCGGGACTAGTGGGGGAGACCCAGTACTTC.

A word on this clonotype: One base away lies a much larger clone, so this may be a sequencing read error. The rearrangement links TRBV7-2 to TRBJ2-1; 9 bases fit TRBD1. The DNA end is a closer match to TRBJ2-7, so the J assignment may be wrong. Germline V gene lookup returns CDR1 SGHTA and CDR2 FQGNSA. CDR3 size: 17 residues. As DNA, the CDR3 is TGTGCCAGCAGCTTAAGGTTGGGACAGGGTGACTACAATGAGCAGTACTTC. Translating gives CASSLRLGQGDYNEQYF.

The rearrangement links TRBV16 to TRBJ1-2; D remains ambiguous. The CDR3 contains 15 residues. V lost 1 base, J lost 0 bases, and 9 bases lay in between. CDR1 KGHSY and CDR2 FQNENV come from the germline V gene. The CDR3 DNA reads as TGTGCCAGCAGCCAATACGGAAGTACTAACTATGGCTACACCTTC. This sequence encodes CASSQYGSTNYGYTF. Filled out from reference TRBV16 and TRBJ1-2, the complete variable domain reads GEEVAQTPKHLVRGEGQKAKLYCAPIKGHSYVFWYQQVLKNEFKFLISFQNENVFDETGMPKERFSAKCLPNSPCSLEIQATKLEDSAVYFCASSQYGSTNYGYTFGSGTRLTVV.